This record covers a single T cell receptor (beta chain). The observed sequence ends 3 residues before the CDR3 terminus, with the missing tail filled in from the germline J gene. Profiled with immunoSEQ multiplex PCR; TCRdb holds only in-frame clones, not every one. In total, the table holds approximately 33,000 clones. The data originate from a study of T cells in women clearing cervical HPV infection. Germline V lookup: CDR1 MNHEY, CDR2 SVGEGT. V lost 2 bases and J lost 4; bases outside the gene matches: 5. CDR3 size: 15 residues. The rearrangement uses TRBV6-2 or TRBV6-3 and TRBJ2-1; 7 bases line up with TRBD2. Sequenced: blood buffy coat. The receptor comes from a woman between 18 and 70 years old with a cervical HPV16 infection that either progressed to CIN3+ or cleared (not recorded which). The CDR3 is CASSYPRGSYNEQFF. CDR3 bases read: TGTGCCAGCAGTTACCCGCGGGGGTCATACAATGAG.